The 5 T cell receptor beta chains below come from one sample, sequenced in a study of T cell responses to AZD1222 COVID-19 vaccine. Using immunoSEQ multiplex PCR, the repertoire was profiled, and TCRdb retains in-frame clones only, with some absent. The sample lists approximately 99,000 clones, about 92% occurring once. The sequenced sample was peripheral blood, obtained on day 0 of MenACWY control vaccination. All receptors derive from an adult in good health.

V and J are TRBV7-9 and TRBJ1-1, with a weak D call TRBD1 (5 bases). V lost 3 bases and J 0 bases, leaving 11 bases between the germline ends. Germline lookup yields CDR1 SEHNR and CDR2 FQNEAQ (reference sequence). The CDR3 sequence is 15 residues long. The CDR3 is CASSFGGAMNTEAFF. In nucleotides, the CDR3 is TGTGCCAGCAGCTTTGGTGGGGCTATGAACACTGAAGCTTTCTTT.

The CDR3 loop reads CATRTGQDQPQHF. The CDR3 DNA reads as TGTGCCACCCGGACAGGGCAAGATCAGCCCCAGCATTTT. The chain employs TRBV10-3 and TRBJ1-5; 8 bases map to TRBD1. Losses at the gene ends were 10 bases for V and 5 bases for J; bases not matched to a gene: 7. The CDR3 totals 13 residues. Germline CDR1 reads ENHRY; CDR2 reads SYGVKD.

The rearrangement uses TRBV5-6 and TRBJ2-6, with D possibly matching TRBD2 (6 bases). V shed 5 bases and J shed 0 bases, with 6 bases lying between them. The CDR3 extends over 14 amino acids. Germline CDR1 is SGHDT and CDR2 is YYEEEE. CDR3 coding DNA: TGTGCCAGCAGGGGGGGCTCTGGGGCCAACGTCCTGACTTTC. Translation: CASRGGSGANVLTF.

The chain is built from TRBV5-4 and TRBJ2-3; D remains ambiguous. V was trimmed by 0 bases and J by 0 bases, leaving 11 bases between them. In germline, CDR1 is SGHNT, CDR2 YYREEE (reference sequence). The CDR3 has 16 residues. Written as DNA, the CDR3 is TGTGCCAGCAGCTTGGAGGGATACCCCAGCACAGATACGCAGTATTTT. Residues: CASSLEGYPSTDTQYF.

The chain couples TRBV11-2 to TRBJ2-7; tentative D call: TRBD1 (6 bases). Germline V lookup: CDR1 SGHAT, CDR2 FQNNGV. Between the trimmed V and J ends, which lost 8 bases and 2 bases, there was a span of 10 bases. The CDR3 is made up of 12 amino acids. CDR3 region: CASEHRAYEQYF. CDR3 DNA: TGTGCCAGCGAGCACAGGGCCTACGAGCAGTACTTC.